The clone carrying this TCR beta chain was observed a few times. The sample is drawn from a study of patients and donors after allogeneic stem cell transplantation. TCRdb reprocessed the RT-PCR reads with MiXCR, giving one entry per CDR3 protein. The sample contains 1,000 to 1,500 distinct CDR3 sequences, less than 50% of which appear only once. Trimming cost V 2 bases and J 5 bases; bases outside gene matches: 2. The CDR3 spans 13 residues. This TCR was sampled from a human donor who was either an allogeneic HSCT recipient or a stem cell or donor lymphocyte infusion donor (not recorded which). It is not recorded whose cells these are; they may come from a transplant donor. V gene TRBV12-3 or TRBV12-4 combines with J gene TRBJ2-7, with 8 bases aligning to TRBD2. What was sequenced was blood, either unsorted or a sorted T cell fraction (not recorded which). The CDR3 DNA sequence: TGTGCCAGCAGTTTAAGCGGGAGCCACGAGCAGTACTTC. This sequence encodes CASSLSGSHEQYF.